This T cell receptor beta chain derives from a study of control samples from healthy donors and cancer patients. Looked up from germline, CDR1 is SGHAT and CDR2 is FQNNGV. Unmatched junction bases numbered 9, after V lost 5 bases and J lost 9 bases. CDR3 length: 14 residues. TCRdb keeps only in-frame clones here, not all; method: immunoSEQ multiplex PCR. Seen here are some 150,000 clones, roughly 91% observed once, and the top ten hold about 1.6%. J is TRBJ2-2 and V is TRBV11-2; 7 bases fit TRBD2. The origin of this receptor is a woman in her twenties or thirties in good health. Sequenced: blood. CDR3 coding DNA: TGTGCCAGCAGCGGACTAGTAGGGAACTGGGAGCTGTTTTTT. This gives the protein CASSGLVGNWELFF.